This TCR beta chain is drawn from a study of long-term antiretroviral therapy in people with HIV. The CDR3 consists of 13 residues. The V and J ends lost 2 bases and 5 bases respectively, with 12 bases between them. Germline values: CDR1 SQVTM, CDR2 ANQGSEA. At survey level, the immunoSEQ assay was run in its v3.0 version. Data came from immunoSEQ multiplex PCR; TCRdb stores just in-frame clones and leaves some out. This sample carries 28,000 or so clones, around 83% of them seen once, and the ten largest clones take roughly 6.5%. This sequence joins TRBV29-1 and TRBJ1-2, with D hard to call. The source is a young man with HIV. The sample consisted of unsorted PBMCs, taken 0.4 years after starting antiretroviral therapy. Here the CDR3 DNA reads TGCAGCGTTGAAAACCAGCGGTTATATGGCTACACCTTC. Its translation is CSVENQRLYGYTF.